These T cell receptor beta chains were read from a single sample in a study of OX40 agonist ivuxolimab in advanced cancers. The table came from immunoSEQ multiplex PCR; TCRdb's copy has only in-frame clones and leaves some out. This table has about 76,000 clones, approximately 85% appearing once. The specimen was CD4+ or CD8+ T cells sorted from blood, collected in a trial of the OX40 agonist ivuxolimab. The receptors derive from an adult with an advanced solid tumor such as melanoma, head and neck, liver or kidney cancer. CDR3s include the opening cysteine and the closing phenylalanine or tryptophan. Fields, in order: CDR3 protein, CDR3 DNA, J gene, V gene, D gene, clone size. The D gene is left open where the match is weak. Clone size is given for some rows only: seen once, a few or many times, or a class if the clone is expanded.

CDR3: CASSPTGYNEQFF
DNA: TGTGCCAGTAGTCCGACAGGGTACAATGAGCAGTTCTTC
J: TRBJ2-1
V: TRBV19
D: TRBD1
size: .

CDR3: CASIDESYEQYF
DNA: TGTGCCAGTATAGACGAATCCTACGAGCAGTACTTC
J: TRBJ2-7
V: TRBV19
D: .
size: .

CDR3: CASSSVRSGANVLTF
DNA: TGTGCCAGCAGCTCAGTCAGGTCTGGGGCCAACGTCCTGACTTTC
J: TRBJ2-6
V: TRBV11-2
D: .
size: .

CDR3: CAISGRGQGPNTIYF
DNA: TGTGCCATCAGTGGAAGAGGGCAGGGCCCCAACACCATATATTTT
J: TRBJ1-3
V: TRBV10-3
D: .
size: .

CDR3: CASSSPRDGSYEQYF
DNA: TGTGCCAGCAGTTCACCCCGGGACGGGAGTTACGAGCAGTACTTC
J: TRBJ2-7
V: TRBV28
D: .
size: .

CDR3: CASSLRTELLAKNIQYF
DNA: TGTGCCAGCAGCTTGAGGACGGAACTACTAGCCAAAAACATTCAGTACTTC
J: TRBJ2-4
V: TRBV7-2
D: .
size: .

CDR3: CATQRGSSGTQETQYF
DNA: TGTGCCACCCAACGGGGATCTAGCGGGACACAAGAGACCCAGTACTTC
J: TRBJ2-5
V: TRBV10-3
D: TRBD2
size: .

CDR3: CASRADRSSSYEQYF
DNA: TGTGCCAGCAGAGCGGACAGGTCAAGCTCCTACGAGCAGTACTTC
J: TRBJ2-7
V: TRBV6-5
D: TRBD1
size: .

CDR3: CASRRGGAAYEQYF
DNA: TGTGCCAGCAGGAGGGGCGGAGCGGCCTACGAGCAGTACTTC
J: TRBJ2-7
V: TRBV6-5
D: .
size: .

CDR3: CASSLGRILSPGNTIYF
DNA: TGTGCCAGCAGCTTAGGGAGAATTCTGTCCCCTGGAAACACCATATATTTT
J: TRBJ1-3
V: TRBV7-8
D: .
size: few

CDR3: CASSIGTGSGANVLTF
DNA: TGTGCCAGTAGTATAGGGACAGGGAGTGGGGCCAACGTCCTGACTTTC
J: TRBJ2-6
V: TRBV19
D: TRBD1
size: .

CDR3: CASSLERSTRYTF
DNA: TGTGCCAGCAGCTTGGAGAGGTCTACTCGCTACACCTTC
J: TRBJ1-2
V: TRBV5-4
D: .
size: .

CDR3: CASSLASGAPQFF
DNA: TGTGCCAGCAGCTTAGCCAGCGGGGCCCCCCAGTTCTTC
J: TRBJ2-1
V: TRBV11-3
D: TRBD2
size: .

CDR3: CASSLGQNQPQHF
DNA: TGCGCCAGCAGCTTGGGACAGAATCAGCCCCAGCATTTT
J: TRBJ1-5
V: TRBV5-1
D: .
size: .

CDR3: CASSSINTEAFF
DNA: TGTGCCAGCAGCTCGATAAACACTGAAGCTTTCTTT
J: TRBJ1-1
V: TRBV7-6
D: .
size: .

CDR3: CSVIQGNQPQHF
DNA: TGCAGCGTTATACAGGGAAATCAGCCCCAGCATTTT
J: TRBJ1-5
V: TRBV29-1
D: .
size: .

CDR3: CASRIGNYGYTF
DNA: TGTGCCAGCAGAATAGGGAACTATGGCTACACCTTC
J: TRBJ1-2
V: TRBV28
D: .
size: .

CDR3: CSVYGTSSTDTQYF
DNA: TGCAGCGTATACGGGACTTCTAGCACAGATACGCAGTATTTT
J: TRBJ2-3
V: TRBV29-1
D: .
size: .

CDR3: CASSPRLAPSTDTQYF
DNA: TGTGCCAGCAGCCCAAGACTAGCGCCTAGCACAGATACGCAGTATTTT
J: TRBJ2-3
V: TRBV13
D: TRBD2
size: .

CDR3: CASSGEGGETQYF
DNA: TGTGCCAGCAGTGGCGAGGGAGGGGAGACCCAGTACTTC
J: TRBJ2-5
V: TRBV2
D: TRBD2
size: few

CDR3: CASRSGRQDVYGYTF
DNA: TGTGCCAGCAGATCCGGGAGACAGGACGTCTATGGCTACACCTTC
J: TRBJ1-2
V: TRBV6-5
D: .
size: .

CDR3: CASGPGLAGAGANVLTF
DNA: TGTGCTAGTGGCCCTGGACTAGCGGGAGCCGGGGCCAACGTCCTGACTTTC
J: TRBJ2-6
V: TRBV12-5
D: TRBD2
size: .

CDR3: CASSRTERYTDTQYF
DNA: TGCGCCAGCAGCAGGACAGAGCGTTACACAGATACGCAGTATTTT
J: TRBJ2-3
V: TRBV5-1
D: .
size: .

CDR3: CASSSSGVLPYEQYF
DNA: TGTGCCAGCAGCTCAAGCGGGGTTCTCCCCTACGAGCAGTACTTC
J: TRBJ2-7
V: TRBV21-1
D: .
size: .

CDR3: CASSEGGAGGNTIYF
DNA: TGTGCCAGCAGTGAAGGGGGGGCAGGTGGAAACACCATATATTTT
J: TRBJ1-3
V: TRBV6-1
D: .
size: .

CDR3: CASSLTTGTGLNAQFF
DNA: TGCGCCAGCAGCTTGACCACCGGGACAGGTCTTAACGCGCAGTTCTTC
J: TRBJ2-1
V: TRBV5-1
D: TRBD1
size: .

CDR3: CASSALAGLPTGYTF
DNA: TGTGCCAGCAGCGCCCTGGCCGGGCTCCCGACGGGCTACACCTTC
J: TRBJ1-2
V: TRBV21-1
D: .
size: few

CDR3: CASSASGRASYNEQFF
DNA: TGTGCCAGCAGCGCTAGCGGGAGGGCCTCTTACAATGAGCAGTTCTTC
J: TRBJ2-1
V: TRBV9
D: TRBD2
size: .

CDR3: CASSLVVEGPLAKNIQYF
DNA: TGTGCCAGCAGCTTAGTCGTTGAGGGCCCCTTAGCCAAAAACATTCAGTACTTC
J: TRBJ2-4
V: TRBV7-8
D: .
size: .

CDR3: CASSAYLLAGAWETQYF
DNA: TGTGCCAGCAGCGCCTACCTACTAGCGGGAGCGTGGGAGACCCAGTACTTC
J: TRBJ2-5
V: TRBV21-1
D: .
size: .

CDR3: CASSYTANYGYTF
DNA: TGTGCCAGCAGTTACACAGCTAACTATGGCTACACCTTC
J: TRBJ1-2
V: TRBV6-5
D: .
size: .

CDR3: CASSLDGVEQYF
DNA: TGTGCCAGCAGCTTAGACGGGGTCGAGCAGTACTTC
J: TRBJ2-7
V: TRBV7-9
D: .
size: .

CDR3: CASSDLRGQPQHF
DNA: TGTGCCAGCAGTGACCTCAGGGGTCAGCCCCAGCATTTT
J: TRBJ1-5
V: TRBV6-1
D: .
size: .

CDR3: CASSLSDPDGYTF
DNA: TGTGCCAGCAGCTTATCAGACCCCGATGGCTACACCTTC
J: TRBJ1-2
V: TRBV7-9
D: .
size: few

CDR3: CATSRSGAAGNEQFF
DNA: TGTGCCACCAGCAGAAGCGGGGCGGCCGGTAATGAGCAGTTCTTC
J: TRBJ2-1
V: TRBV15
D: TRBD2
size: .